The entry that follows covers one TCR beta chain sequence. Its target is not known. This entry comes from a study of graft-versus-host responses after intestinal transplantation. Study background: Among the recipients, all got anti-thymocyte globulin induction and then tacrolimus and steroids for about 3 years.

The ends lost 3 bases at V and 2 bases at J; junction bases unmatched: 7. Per germline, CDR1 SEHNR and CDR2 FQNEAQ (reference sequence). The CDR3 has 16 residues. Generated by immunoSEQ multiplex PCR, the TCRdb table keeps only in-frame clones and is missing some. The repertoire has roughly 69,000 clones, approximately 91% of them found once; the top ten carry about 1.7%. Points from the study as a whole: Recipient bone marrow held GvH clones, some seen earlier in ileum or blood. Elevated graft-versus-host to host-versus-graft clonal ratios in allografts were recorded for patients with graft-donor T cell macrochimerism.

The chain uses TRBV7-9 and TRBJ2-1; TRBD2 matches 7 bases. Here the sequenced sample was unstimulated CD8+ T cells sorted from spleen or lymph node cells, taken before transplant. The source of this sequence is a human donor who was the organ donor for an intestinal transplant. The CDR3 sequence is CASSLPRERTYNEQFF. The CDR3 DNA reads TGTGCCAGCAGCTTGCCGCGGGAGCGGACCTACAATGAGCAGTTCTTC.